This T cell receptor (beta chain) comes out of a study of blood T cell repertoires in COVID-19. Study information: There were acute and convalescent COVID-19 samples, and they came from the United States, Italy and Spain. PBMCs, B-cell-depleted T cells, or T cells were the source of the cDNA or gDNA that made up the material.

V shed 7 bases and J 0 bases; nucleotides not matched to a gene: 5. The germline gives CDR1 WSHSY, CDR2 SAAADI. The CDR3 has 15 amino acids. Per the original methods: Reference gene primer amplification in the assay estimated nucleated cell counts. Assay used: immunoSEQ multiplex PCR; TCRdb lists only in-frame clones, some missing. V and J calls and clone size are copied from that table; D and trimming were computed from the DNA. Here the sample spans about 84,000 clones, roughly 80% being singletons. The sequencing sample was made of peripheral blood. The chain links TRBV10-2 to TRBJ1-4; 7 positions match TRBD1. The TCR comes from a woman over 75 with acute or convalescent COVID-19. The CDR3 here is CASTGQAATNEKLFF. The CDR3 region has the DNA TGCGCCAGCACTGGACAGGCTGCAACTAATGAAAAACTGTTTTTT.